This TCR beta chain was identified during a study of T cells after yellow fever vaccination. The table lists this clonotype with a few counts. The V gene's germline CDR1 is MDHEN and CDR2 SYDVKM. Between the trimmed V and J ends, which lost 6 bases and 8 bases, there was a span of 16 bases. The CDR3 spans 14 residues. TCRdb re-called the 5' RACE reads with MiXCR, one entry per CDR3 protein. The profile shows around 400,000 distinct CDR3 sequences, about 9.9% of them singletons. The specimen comprised PBMCs, sampled on the day of the first yellow fever vaccination. This TCR came from a young man who received the YFV17D yellow fever vaccine. The chain employs TRBV28 and TRBJ1-4, with D possibly TRBD1 on 5 matching bases. The CDR3 sequence is CASSPAGPQEKLFF. The DNA of the CDR3 is TGTGCCAGCAGCCCGGCGGGGCCCCAGGAAAAACTGTTTTTT.